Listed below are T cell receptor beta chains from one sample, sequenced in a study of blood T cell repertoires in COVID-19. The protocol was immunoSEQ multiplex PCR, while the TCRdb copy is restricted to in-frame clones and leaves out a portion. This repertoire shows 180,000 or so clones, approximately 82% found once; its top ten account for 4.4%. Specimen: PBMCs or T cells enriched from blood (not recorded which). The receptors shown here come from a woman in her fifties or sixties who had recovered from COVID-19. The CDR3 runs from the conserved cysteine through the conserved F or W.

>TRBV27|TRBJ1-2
CASRWRGGNYGYTF
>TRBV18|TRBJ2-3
CASSPAPPSGGETQYF
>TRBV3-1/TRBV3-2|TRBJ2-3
CASSQVVSGVTQYF
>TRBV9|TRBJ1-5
CASSVSYSNQPQHF
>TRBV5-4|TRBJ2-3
CASTLGAGFGGTDTQYF
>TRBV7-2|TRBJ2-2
CASRAGLAGGNTGELFF
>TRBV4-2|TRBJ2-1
CASSQVAGEQFF
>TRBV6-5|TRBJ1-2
CASSTGLTSQGYTF
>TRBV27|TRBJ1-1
CASSPRRTGSTEAFF
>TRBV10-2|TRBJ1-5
CASSDRGSSQPQHF
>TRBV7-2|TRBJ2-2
CASSSGTGVNTGELFF
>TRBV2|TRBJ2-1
CASSVSGGLYNEQFF
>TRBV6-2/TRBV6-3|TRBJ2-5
CASSDPSETQYF
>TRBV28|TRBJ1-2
CASRPLDSSPGYTF
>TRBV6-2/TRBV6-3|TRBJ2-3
CASSPTEDTQYF
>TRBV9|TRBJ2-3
CASSVQRGVRDTQYF
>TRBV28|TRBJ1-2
CASSSPRGGYTF
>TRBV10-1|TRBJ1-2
CASSPYTGPSLYGYTF
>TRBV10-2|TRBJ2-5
CASSPMGAGEGETQYF
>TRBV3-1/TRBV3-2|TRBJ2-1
CASSQDRGHEQFF
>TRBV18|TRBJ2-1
CASRGTSGYNEQFF
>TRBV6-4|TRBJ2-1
CASSDTLQGEQFF
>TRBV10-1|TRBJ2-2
CASSAGIGELFF
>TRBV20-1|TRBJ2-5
CSARKGETQYF
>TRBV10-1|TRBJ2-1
CASSATGLAGGGEQFF
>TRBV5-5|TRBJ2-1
CASSSGTSSWGEQFF
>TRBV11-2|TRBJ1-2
CASNPTGLNYGYTF
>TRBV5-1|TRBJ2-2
CASSLAPSTGELFF
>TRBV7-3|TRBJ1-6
CASSVQGASPLHF
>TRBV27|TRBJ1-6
CASSLDLRANSPLHF
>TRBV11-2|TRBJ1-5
CASSLGGTNQPQHF
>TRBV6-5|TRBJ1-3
CASREESFSGNTIYF
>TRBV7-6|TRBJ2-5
CASSLREPLGKTQYF
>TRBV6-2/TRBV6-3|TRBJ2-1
CASSYATSGREGEQFF
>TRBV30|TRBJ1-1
CAWSPVNTEAFF
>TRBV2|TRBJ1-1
CASRGQGAGTEAFF
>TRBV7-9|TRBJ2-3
CASSLGLAGAGDTQYF
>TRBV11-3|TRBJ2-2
CASSPGGNTGELFF
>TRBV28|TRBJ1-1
CASSSQGASTEAFF
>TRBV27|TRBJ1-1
CASSGPRGGSPTSEAFF
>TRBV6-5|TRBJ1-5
CASSLQQGGNQPQHF
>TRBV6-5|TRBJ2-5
CASSSLPTGGETQYF
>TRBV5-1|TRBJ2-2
CASSWTSGTTGELFF
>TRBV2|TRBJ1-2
CASTERSRGYTF
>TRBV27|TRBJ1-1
CASSLSQGANTEAFF
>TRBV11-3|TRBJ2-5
CASSFDSQGTQYF
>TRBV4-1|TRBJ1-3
CASSPFSGPGYTIYF
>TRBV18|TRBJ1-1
CASSEDRNTEAFF
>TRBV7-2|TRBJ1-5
CASSQLGGAQGQPQHF
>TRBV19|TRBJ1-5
CASSGPGQSLSNQPQHF
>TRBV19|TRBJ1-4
CASERTAFTTNEKLFF